This entry concerns a single T cell receptor beta chain. TCRdb keeps only in-frame clones here, not all; method: immunoSEQ multiplex PCR. The sample has 200,000 to 250,000 clones; 80% to 90% are singletons. The data stem from a study of blood T cell repertoires in COVID-19. Study background: Sample material is recorded as cDNA or gDNA derived from T cells, B-cell-depleted T cells, or PBMCs.

This CDR3 has 16 amino acids. The germline V gene has CDR1 SGHRS and CDR2 YFSETQ. V shed 0 bases and J shed 0 bases, with 10 bases lying between them. The chain joins TRBV5-1 to TRBJ2-1; maybe TRBD1 (6 bases). This TCR derives from a woman older than 75 with acute or convalescent COVID-19. The sequenced sample consisted of peripheral blood. CDR3 in DNA: TGCGCCAGCAGCTTGGTAGGGGGAAGCTCCTACAATGAGCAGTTCTTC. It codes for CASSLVGGSSYNEQFF.